Listed here are 18 T cell receptor beta chains from one sample, sequenced in a study of long-term antiretroviral therapy in people with HIV. Researchers ran immunoSEQ v3.0 at survey level. TCRdb's copy holds only in-frame clones and misses some; the assay was immunoSEQ multiplex PCR. The table shows 20,000 or so clones, with roughly 86% occurring only once. The specimen comprised unsorted PBMCs, sampled 1.8 years before starting antiretroviral therapy. These receptors all stem from a man aged 50-60 years with HIV.

V and J are TRBV5-4 and TRBJ2-7; D call uncertain. Germline V gene sequence: CDR1 SGHNT, CDR2 YYREEE (reference sequence). Trimming stripped 5 bases from V and 6 bases from J, with 15 bases between. The CDR3 totals 13 residues. The CDR3, as DNA: TGTGCCAGCAGATCCCCCTCGGGTGGCGAGCAGTACTTC. Its protein is CASRSPSGGEQYF.

The V gene is TRBV30, the J gene TRBJ2-2; TRBD2 is a possible D gene (6 bases). CDR1 GTSNPN and CDR2 SVGIG come from the germline V gene (reference sequence). This CDR3 comprises 16 residues. Trimming left V 0 bases short and J 0 bases short, with 11 bases between. The CDR3 reads CAWSVAGSPNTGELFF. CDR3 nucleotides: TGTGCCTGGAGTGTCGCGGGAAGCCCGAACACCGGGGAGCTGTTTTTT.

This clone has just one count. This chain connects TRBV4-2 to TRBJ2-7; weak D call: TRBD1 (5 bases). The CDR3 has 15 residues. Germline values: CDR1 LGHNA, CDR2 YNFKEQ. Between the trimmed V and J ends, which lost 2 bases and 2 bases, there was a span of 13 bases. The CDR3 nucleotides are TGTGCCAGCAGCCAAAGTTACAGGACAACCTACGAGCAGTACTTC. This encodes CASSQSYRTTYEQYF.

In this sample, this clone turned up a few times. Here the CDR3 reads CASSQLSGQGARQFF. As DNA, the CDR3 is TGTGCCAGCAGCCAACTATCCGGACAGGGGGCTAGGCAGTTCTTC. This chain links TRBV4-2 with TRBJ2-1, with 11 nucleotides matching TRBD1. This CDR3 is 15 amino acids long. V was clipped by 2 bases and J by 12 bases; unmatched bases: 9. Per germline, CDR1 LGHNA and CDR2 YNFKEQ.

This clone was found once. This sequence joins TRBV7-2 and TRBJ2-7; tentatively, D is TRBD1 (5 bases). V gave up 1 base and J gave up 3 bases, with 13 bases separating them. The length of the CDR3 is 15 residues. The V gene's germline CDR1 is SGHTA and CDR2 FQGNSA. CDR3 DNA: TGTGCCAGCAGCTTAGGGTTGGCAGGGTACTACGAGCAGTACTTC. Translated: CASSLGLAGYYEQYF.

The V call is TRBV5-6, the J call TRBJ1-5; D unresolved. V dropped 0 bases and J dropped 1 base, with 11 bases sitting between them. The CDR3 spans 16 residues. Looked up from germline, CDR1 is SGHDT and CDR2 is YYEEEE. CDR3 sequence (DNA): TGTGCCAGCAGCTTGGCCTTAGGGTCCAGCAATCAGCCCCAGCATTTT. Encoded protein: CASSLALGSSNQPQHF.

In its sample, this clone was seen a few times. This chain joins TRBV5-1 and TRBJ2-5; 13 bases match TRBD2. V trimming: 4 bases; J trimming: 5 bases; junction bases outside the gene matches: 8. In germline, CDR1 is SGHRS, CDR2 YFSETQ. The CDR3 extends over 16 amino acids. CDR3 region: CASSVLGTSGEETQYF. The CDR3 DNA follows: TGCGCCAGCAGCGTCCTCGGGACTAGCGGGGAGGAGACCCAGTACTTC.

The chain combines TRBV30 with TRBJ1-6; D not resolved. Trimming pared 5 bases from V and 6 bases from J, leaving 17 bases between. Germline lookup yields CDR1 GTSNPN and CDR2 SVGIG (reference sequence). This CDR3 has 15 residues. The CDR3 nucleotides are TGTGCCTGGGCCCGGGCGGTCTCCCCTAATTCACCCCTCCACTTT. The encoded protein is CAWARAVSPNSPLHF.

The chain couples TRBV20-1 to TRBJ2-1, with D unresolved. Germline CDR1 reads DFQATT; CDR2 reads SNEGSKA (reference sequence). The CDR3 totals 11 residues. Trimming removed 4 bases at V and 8 bases at J, with 9 bases between. CDR3 sequence (DNA): TGCAGTGCTACTGACACCTATGAGCAGTTCTTC. It translates to CSATDTYEQFF.

The chain is built from TRBV5-1 and TRBJ2-7, with D possibly TRBD1 on 5 matching bases. The CDR3 consists of 17 residues. Looked up from germline, CDR1 is SGHRS and CDR2 is YFSETQ. Deletions cut 0 bases from V and 0 bases from J, with 16 bases between. CDR3 coding DNA: TGCGCCAGCAGCTTGGGGGGCTTGGGCCCACTCTCCTACGAGCAGTACTTC. It yields the protein CASSLGGLGPLSYEQYF. Combining the CDR3 with reference TRBV5-1 and TRBJ2-7 gives the whole variable domain KAGVTQTPRYLIKTRGQQVTLSCSPISGHRSVSWYQQTPGQGLQFLFEYFSETQRNKGNFPGRFSGRQFSNSRSEMNVSTLELGDSALYLCASSLGGLGPLSYEQYFGPGTRLTVT.

The V gene is TRBV30, the J gene TRBJ1-3, with D perhaps TRBD1 (5 bases). This CDR3 has 14 amino acids. CDR1 GTSNPN and CDR2 SVGIG come from the germline V gene (reference sequence). V was cut by 0 bases and J by 2 bases, with 8 bases left in between. The CDR3 region has the DNA TGTGCCTGGAGTGTCGGAGGGGCTGGAAACACCATATATTTT. Its translation: CAWSVGGAGNTIYF.

This chain uses TRBV2 with TRBJ1-3; 7 bases are a match to TRBD1. Per the germline V gene, CDR1 is SNHLY and CDR2 is FYNNEI. This CDR3 has 14 residues. V lost 6 bases and J lost 6; bases outside the gene matches: 8. CDR3 nucleotide sequence: TGTGCCAGCAGAACCAACAGGGGTGAAAACACCATATATTTT. Its protein is CASRTNRGENTIYF. The full variable domain, its missing parts supplied by reference TRBV2 and TRBJ1-3, is EPEVTQTPSHQVTQMGQEVILRCVPISNHLYFYWYRQILGQKVEFLVSFYNNEISEKSEIFDDQFSVERPDGSNFTLKIRSTKLEDSAMYFCASRTNRGENTIYFGEGSWLTVV.

In its sample, this clone was seen once. The V and J genes are TRBV20-1 and TRBJ2-3, with unresolved D. The ends were cut back, 6 bases at V and 0 bases at J, with 4 bases in the middle. Germline CDR1 is DFQATT and CDR2 is SNEGSKA (reference sequence). The CDR3 loop spans 11 amino acids. The chain's CDR3 is CSAQSTDTQYF. The CDR3 coding sequence is TGCAGTGCACAGAGCACAGATACGCAGTATTTT.

The genes are TRBV9 and TRBJ2-5; 10 bases agree with TRBD1. The CDR3 contains 12 residues. With 3 bases clipped from V and 10 bases from J, the junction kept 3 bases outside the gene matches. CDR1 is SGDLS and CDR2 is YYNGEE in the germline V gene. CDR3 loop: CASSGTGGYQYF. In DNA form, the CDR3 reads TGTGCCAGCAGCGGGACAGGGGGTTACCAGTACTTC. The whole variable domain, filled in from reference TRBV9 and TRBJ2-5, reads DSGVTQTPKHLITATGQRVTLRCSPRSGDLSVYWYQQSLDQGLQFLIQYYNGEERAKGNILERFSAQQFPDLHSELNLSSLELGDSALYFCASSGTGGYQYFGPGTRLLVL.

The chain employs TRBV4-3 and TRBJ2-5, with 15 bases matching TRBD2. The CDR3 is 17 amino acids. The V gene end was trimmed by 0 bases and the J gene end by 5 bases; junction bases not matched to a gene: 4. CDR1 is LGHNA, CDR2 YSLEER, per germline. The CDR3 loop is CASSQDWGLAGGETQYF. The DNA of the CDR3 is TGCGCCAGCAGCCAAGATTGGGGACTAGCGGGGGGCGAGACCCAGTACTTC.

The genes are TRBV5-5 and TRBJ1-2, with D perhaps matching TRBD1 (5 bases). Trimming pared 5 bases from V and 0 bases from J, leaving 17 bases between. Germline CDR1 SGHKS, CDR2 YYEKEE (reference sequence). The CDR3 length is 16 residues. The CDR3 loop is CASRSQGWGPNYGYTF. The CDR3 DNA reads TGTGCCAGCAGATCCCAGGGTTGGGGACCTAACTATGGCTACACCTTC.

In its sample, this clone was seen a few times. V gene TRBV19 combines with J gene TRBJ1-5; tentative D call: TRBD1 (5 bases). CDR1 and CDR2 (germline): LNHDA, SQIVND (reference sequence). Trimming cost V 2 bases and J 5 bases, with 10 bases left between them. This CDR3 has 14 residues. The CDR3 protein is CASSIWGRDQPQHF. DNA of the CDR3: TGTGCCAGTAGTATATGGGGCCGTGATCAGCCCCAGCATTTT.

The V gene is TRBV7-9, the J gene TRBJ1-1; D is perhaps TRBD1 (6 bases). The germline CDR1 and CDR2 sequences are SEHNR and FQNEAQ (reference sequence). The CDR3 covers 14 residues. V was shortened by 3 bases and J by 5 bases, with 13 bases between the two germline ends. CDR3 nucleotide sequence: TGTGCCAGCAGCTTTACAGGGAGGGGTACTGAAGCTTTCTTT. Protein: CASSFTGRGTEAFF.